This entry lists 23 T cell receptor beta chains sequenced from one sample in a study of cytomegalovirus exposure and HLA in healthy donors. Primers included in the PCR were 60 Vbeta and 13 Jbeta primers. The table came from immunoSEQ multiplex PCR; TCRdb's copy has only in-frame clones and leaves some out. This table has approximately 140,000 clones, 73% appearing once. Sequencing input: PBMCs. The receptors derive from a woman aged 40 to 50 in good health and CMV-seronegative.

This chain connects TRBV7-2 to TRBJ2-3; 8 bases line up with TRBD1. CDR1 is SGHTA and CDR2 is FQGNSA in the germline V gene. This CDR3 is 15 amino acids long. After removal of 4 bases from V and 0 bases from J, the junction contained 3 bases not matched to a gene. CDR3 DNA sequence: TGTGCCAGCAGCTCCTGGACAGGGAGCACAGATACGCAGTATTTT. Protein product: CASSSWTGSTDTQYF.

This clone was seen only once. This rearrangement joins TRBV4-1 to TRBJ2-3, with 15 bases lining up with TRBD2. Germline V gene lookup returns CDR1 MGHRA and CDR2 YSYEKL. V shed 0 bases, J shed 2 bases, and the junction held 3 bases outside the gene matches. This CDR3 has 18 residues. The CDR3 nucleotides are TGCGCCAGCAGCCAAGATTGGACTAGCGGGGGGGCCACAGATACGCAGTATTTT. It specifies CASSQDWTSGGATDTQYF.

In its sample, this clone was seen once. The CDR3 loop is CASSLIAGGFTEAFF. CDR3 nucleotide sequence: TGTGCCAGCAGCTTAATTGCAGGGGGCTTCACTGAAGCTTTCTTT. The chain recombines TRBV7-3 with TRBJ1-1; 8 positions match TRBD1. The junction had 5 bases not matched to a gene; V was cut back by 1 base and J by 4 bases. Germline CDR1 and CDR2: SGHTA and FQGTGA. The CDR3 is made up of 15 amino acids.

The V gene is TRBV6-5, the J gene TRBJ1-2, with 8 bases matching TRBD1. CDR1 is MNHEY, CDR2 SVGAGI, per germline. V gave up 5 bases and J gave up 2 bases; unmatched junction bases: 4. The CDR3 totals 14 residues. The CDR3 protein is CASSARGPNYGYTF. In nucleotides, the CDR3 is TGTGCCAGCAGTGCCAGGGGGCCCAACTATGGCTACACCTTC.

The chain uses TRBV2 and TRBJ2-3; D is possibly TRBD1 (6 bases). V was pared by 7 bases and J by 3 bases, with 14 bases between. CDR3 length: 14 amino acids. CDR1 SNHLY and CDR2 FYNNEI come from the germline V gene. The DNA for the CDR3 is TGTGCCAGCACCCTTAGGGGGTGGACAGATACGCAGTATTTT. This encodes CASTLRGWTDTQYF.

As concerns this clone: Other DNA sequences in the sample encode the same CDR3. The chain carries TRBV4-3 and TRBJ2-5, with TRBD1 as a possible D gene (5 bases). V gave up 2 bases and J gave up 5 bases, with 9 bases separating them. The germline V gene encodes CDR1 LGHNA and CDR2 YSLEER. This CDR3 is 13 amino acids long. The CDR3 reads CASSQTGRETQYF. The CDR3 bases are TGCGCCAGCAGCCAAACAGGCAGGGAGACCCAGTACTTC.

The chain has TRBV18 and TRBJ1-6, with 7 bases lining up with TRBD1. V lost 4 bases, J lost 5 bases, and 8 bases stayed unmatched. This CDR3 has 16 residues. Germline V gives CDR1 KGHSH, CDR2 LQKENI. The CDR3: CASSQRQGRDNSPLHF. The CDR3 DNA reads TGTGCCAGCTCACAGCGACAGGGAAGGGATAATTCACCCCTCCACTTT.

The CDR3 DNA is TGTGCCAGCAGTGAAGACAGGGCTGGCAATCAGCCCCAGCATTTT. It encodes CASSEDRAGNQPQHF. This chain uses TRBV2 with TRBJ1-5, with D tentatively TRBD1 (6 bases). Germline CDR1 SNHLY, CDR2 FYNNEI. V shed 1 base and J shed 2 bases, with 9 bases lying between them. The length of the CDR3 is 15 residues.

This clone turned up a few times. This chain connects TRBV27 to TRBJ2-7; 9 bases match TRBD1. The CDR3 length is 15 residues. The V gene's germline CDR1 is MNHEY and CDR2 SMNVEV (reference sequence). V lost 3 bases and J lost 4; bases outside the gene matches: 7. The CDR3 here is CASSFATGTGYEQYF. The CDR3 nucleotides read TGTGCCAGCAGTTTCGCTACCGGGACAGGGTACGAGCAGTACTTC.

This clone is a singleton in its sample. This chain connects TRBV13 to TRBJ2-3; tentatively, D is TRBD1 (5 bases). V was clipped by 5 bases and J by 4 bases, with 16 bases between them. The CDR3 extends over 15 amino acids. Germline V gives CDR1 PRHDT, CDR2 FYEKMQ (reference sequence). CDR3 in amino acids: CASSPADRVSDTQYF. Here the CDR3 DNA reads TGTGCCAGCAGCCCGGCCGACAGAGTTTCAGATACGCAGTATTTT.

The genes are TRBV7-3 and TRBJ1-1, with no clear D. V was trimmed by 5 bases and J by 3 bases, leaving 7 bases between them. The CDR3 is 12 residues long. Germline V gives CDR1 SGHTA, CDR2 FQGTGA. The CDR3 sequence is CASSPAYTEAFF. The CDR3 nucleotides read TGTGCCAGCAGCCCTGCGTACACTGAAGCTTTCTTT. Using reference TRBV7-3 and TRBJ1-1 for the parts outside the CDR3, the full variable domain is GAGVSQTPSNKVTEKGKYVELRCDPISGHTALYWYRQSLGQGPEFLIYFQGTGAADDSGLPNDRFFAVRPEGSVSTLKIQRTERGDSAVYLCASSPAYTEAFFGQGTRLTVV.

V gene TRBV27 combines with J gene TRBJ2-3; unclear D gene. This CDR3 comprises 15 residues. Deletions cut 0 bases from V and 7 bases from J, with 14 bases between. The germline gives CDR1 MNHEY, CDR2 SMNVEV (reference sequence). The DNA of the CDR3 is TGTGCCAGCAGTTTATCTTCCGGAAAAGCGCATACGCAGTATTTT. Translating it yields CASSLSSGKAHTQYF.

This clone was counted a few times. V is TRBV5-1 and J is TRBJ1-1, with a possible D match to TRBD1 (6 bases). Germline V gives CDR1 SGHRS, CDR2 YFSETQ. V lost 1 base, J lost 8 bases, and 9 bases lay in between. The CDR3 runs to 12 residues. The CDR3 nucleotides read TGCGCCAGCAGCTTGTATAGGGGGGAAGCTTTCTTT. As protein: CASSLYRGEAFF.

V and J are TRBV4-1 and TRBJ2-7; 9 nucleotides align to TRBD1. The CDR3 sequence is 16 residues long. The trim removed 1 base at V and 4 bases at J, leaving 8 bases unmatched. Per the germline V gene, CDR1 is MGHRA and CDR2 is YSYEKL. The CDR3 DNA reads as TGCGCCAGCAGCCAAGGGGGGACAGGGAAGGGTTACGAGCAGTACTTC. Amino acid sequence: CASSQGGTGKGYEQYF.

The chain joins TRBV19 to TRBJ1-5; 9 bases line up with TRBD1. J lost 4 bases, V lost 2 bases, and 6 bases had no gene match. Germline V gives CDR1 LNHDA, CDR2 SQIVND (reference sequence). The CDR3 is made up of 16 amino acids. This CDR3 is CASSIIPTGGNQPQHF. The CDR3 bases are TGTGCCAGTAGTATAATCCCGACAGGGGGAAATCAGCCCCAGCATTTT. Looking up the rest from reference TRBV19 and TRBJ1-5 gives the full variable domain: DGGITQSPKYLFRKEGQNVTLSCEQNLNHDAMYWYRQDPGQGLRLIYYSQIVNDFQKGDIAEGYSVSREKKESFPLTVTSAQKNPTAFYLCASSIIPTGGNQPQHFGDGTRLSIL.

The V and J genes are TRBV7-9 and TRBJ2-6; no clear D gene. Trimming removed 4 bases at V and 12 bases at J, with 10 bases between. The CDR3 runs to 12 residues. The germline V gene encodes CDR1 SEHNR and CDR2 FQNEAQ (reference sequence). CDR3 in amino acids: CASSSGNLVLTF. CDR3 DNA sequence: TGTGCCAGCAGCTCCGGTAATCTCGTCCTGACTTTC.

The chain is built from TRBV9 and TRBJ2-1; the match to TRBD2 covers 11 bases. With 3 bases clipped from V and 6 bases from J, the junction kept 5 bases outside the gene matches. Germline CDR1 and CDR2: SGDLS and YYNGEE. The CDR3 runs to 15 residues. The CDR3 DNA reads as TGTGCCAGCAGCGCGGGGGGACTAGCGGTCAATGAGCAGTTCTTC. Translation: CASSAGGLAVNEQFF.

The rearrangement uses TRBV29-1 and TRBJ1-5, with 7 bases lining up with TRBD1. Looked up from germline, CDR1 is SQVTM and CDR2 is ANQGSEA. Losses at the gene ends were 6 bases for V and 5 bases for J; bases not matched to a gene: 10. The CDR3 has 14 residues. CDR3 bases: TGCAGCGTCCGGCCGACAGGGTTGGATCAGCCCCAGCATTTT. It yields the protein CSVRPTGLDQPQHF.

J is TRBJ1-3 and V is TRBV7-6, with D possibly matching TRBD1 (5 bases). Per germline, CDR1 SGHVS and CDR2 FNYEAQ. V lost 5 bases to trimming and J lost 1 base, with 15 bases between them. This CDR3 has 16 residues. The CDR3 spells CASSATVAGSGNTIYF. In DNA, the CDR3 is TGTGCCAGCAGCGCCACAGTGGCAGGGTCTGGAAACACCATATATTTT.

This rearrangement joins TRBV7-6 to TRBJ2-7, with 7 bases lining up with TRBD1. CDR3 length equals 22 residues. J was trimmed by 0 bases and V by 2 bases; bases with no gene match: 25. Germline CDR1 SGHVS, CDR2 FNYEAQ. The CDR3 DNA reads TGTGCCAGCAGCTTAAACCCCCCCCCTCCTAAACAGGGGATCCCGAGCTCCTACGAGCAGTACTTC. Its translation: CASSLNPPPPKQGIPSSYEQYF.

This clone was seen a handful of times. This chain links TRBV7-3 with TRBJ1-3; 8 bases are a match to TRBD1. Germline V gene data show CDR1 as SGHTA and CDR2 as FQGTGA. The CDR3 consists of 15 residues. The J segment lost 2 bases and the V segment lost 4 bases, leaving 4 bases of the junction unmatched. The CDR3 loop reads CASSSTGEPGNTIYF. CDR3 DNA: TGTGCCAGCAGCTCGACAGGGGAGCCTGGAAACACCATATATTTT. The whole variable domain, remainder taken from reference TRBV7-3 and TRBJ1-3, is GAGVSQTPSNKVTEKGKYVELRCDPISGHTALYWYRQSLGQGPEFLIYFQGTGAADDSGLPNDRFFAVRPEGSVSTLKIQRTERGDSAVYLCASSSTGEPGNTIYFGEGSWLTVV.

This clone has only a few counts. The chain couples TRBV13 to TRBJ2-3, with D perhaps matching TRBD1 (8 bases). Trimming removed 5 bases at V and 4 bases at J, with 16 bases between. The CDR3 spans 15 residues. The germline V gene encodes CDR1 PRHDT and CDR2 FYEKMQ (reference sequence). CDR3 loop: CASSHSTGGADTQYF. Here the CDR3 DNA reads TGTGCCAGCAGCCATAGCACAGGGGGGGCAGATACGCAGTATTTT.

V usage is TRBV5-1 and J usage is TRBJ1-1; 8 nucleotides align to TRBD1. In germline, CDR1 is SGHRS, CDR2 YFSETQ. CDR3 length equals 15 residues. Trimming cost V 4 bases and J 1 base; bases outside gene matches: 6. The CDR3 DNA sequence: TGCGCCAGCAGCCAGGGGACAGGACAGAACACTGAAGCTTTCTTT. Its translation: CASSQGTGQNTEAFF.